One T cell receptor (beta chain) is described in this entry. It has no known antigen specificity. The junction departs from the called germline gene at one end, perhaps through a read error. The CDR3 has 13 amino acids, counting the end cysteine and phenylalanine. CDR3 DNA is the only sequence kept; it has 39 bases, read in frame from the first base. Via the germline V gene, CDR1 is SGHTA and CDR2 FQGNSA. Receptor libraries were prepared by RT-PCR. Sequencing instrument: Illumina HiSeq 2500. TCRdb applied fastp at Q25 and MiXCR to the public reads, then kept only in-frame beta chains. Every distinct CDR3 protein forms one entry, paired with its most common genes and DNA. The sample includes about 650,000 distinct CDR3 sequences, with around a sixth observed a single time. 11% of the sample is taken by the ten largest. The data were taken from a study of response to subunit inactivated influenza vaccine (dated by TCRdb to 2016 to 2018). The study in broad terms: Deep quantitative T cell receptor repertoire profiling was used in the study to track responses to a trivalent subunit inactivated influenza vaccine. What the authors observed across the whole study: The authors suggested that each seasonal influenza vaccination may recruit only a limited number of new T cells.

Sequenced here: PBMCs from blood, sampled roughly 12 days after vaccination. This TCR was sampled from a man aged 50 to 59 who received an inactivated influenza vaccine. Donor details come from another sample of the same person, matched by shared clones. Here the chain combines TRBV7-2 and TRBJ2-7; 6 matching bases give a weak D call of TRBD1. CDR3 reads: CASSLGTDYEQHF. The sequenced DNA: TGTGCCAGCAGCTTAGGGACAGACTACGAGCAGCACTTC.